This T cell receptor beta chain emerged from a study of Ad26.COV2.S vaccination and SARS-CoV-2 variants. Study background: Donor joined the COV1001 Ad26.COV2.S trial arm. Recipients of Ad26.COV2.S got it intramuscularly, once or twice 56 days apart. Findings of the study overall: Higher spike-specific TCR breadth was found in vaccine recipients than in placebo recipients.

The protocol was immunoSEQ multiplex PCR, while the TCRdb copy is restricted to in-frame clones and leaves out a portion. The sample has 250,000 to 300,000 clones, 70% to 90% seen once; the top ten hold around 3%. The treatment was: roughly 18 received Ad26.COV2.S at low or high dose, single or two shots; about 5 received placebo; per-sample allocation not given. Sample collection was performed on day 63 after the first vaccine or placebo injection. This CDR3 is built from 12 residues. The V end lost 3 bases, the J end lost 1 base, and 6 bases lay between the germline ends. Germline CDR1 is SQVTM and CDR2 is ANQGSEA. Worth noting for this clone: The antigen remains unidentified.

This receptor was identified in a person between 18 and 65 years old who received the Ad26.COV2.S COVID-19 vaccine or a placebo. V usage is TRBV29-1 and J usage is TRBJ1-1; D is ambiguous. Sequences were derived from peripheral blood, sampled in a trial of Ad26.COV2.S vaccine versus placebo. This CDR3 is CSVESRNTEAFF. Written as DNA, the CDR3 is TGCAGCGTTGAGTCCAGGAACACTGAAGCTTTCTTT.